Given below is one TCR beta chain in context. Its antigen remains unidentified. Generated by immunoSEQ multiplex PCR, the TCRdb table keeps only in-frame clones and is missing some. The sample carries roughly 300,000 clones, around 76% recorded once. The data originate from a study of cytotoxic CD8 clonotypes in ibrutinib-treated CLL. Study results and limitations: Increased clonality at ibrutinib response gave way to a return toward baseline at progression.

The CDR3 contains 13 residues. Germline CDR1 and CDR2: SQVTM and ANQGSEA. V lost 4 bases, J lost 5 bases, and 11 bases lay in between. The chain joins TRBV29-1 to TRBJ2-2, with unresolved D. The TCR originated in a human donor with chronic lymphocytic leukemia. This material consisted of PBMCs, taken at disease progression, from a patient treated with ibrutinib. The CDR3 loop is CSVARRLTGELFF. The DNA for the CDR3 is TGCAGCGTTGCCAGAAGACTTACCGGGGAGCTGTTTTTT.